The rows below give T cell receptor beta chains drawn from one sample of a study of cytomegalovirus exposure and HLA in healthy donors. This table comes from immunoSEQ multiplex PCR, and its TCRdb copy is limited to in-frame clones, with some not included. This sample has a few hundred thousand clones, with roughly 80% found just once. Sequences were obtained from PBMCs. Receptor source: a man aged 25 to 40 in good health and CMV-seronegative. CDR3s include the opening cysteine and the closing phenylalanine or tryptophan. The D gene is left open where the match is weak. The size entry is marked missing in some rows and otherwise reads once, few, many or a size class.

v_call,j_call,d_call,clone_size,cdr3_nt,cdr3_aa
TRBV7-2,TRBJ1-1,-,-,TGTGCCAGCAGCTTTGGGGGGATTCGGAACACTGAAGCTTTCTTT,CASSFGGIRNTEAFF
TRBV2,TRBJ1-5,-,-,TGTGCCAGCAGTGAAGCTTCGCTAAATCAGCCCCAGCATTTT,CASSEASLNQPQHF
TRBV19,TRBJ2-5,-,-,TGTGCCAGTAGTCCCCACCCGGAAGAGACCCAGTACTTC,CASSPHPEETQYF
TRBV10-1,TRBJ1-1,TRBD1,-,TGCGCCAGCAGTGCCGGGACAGCTAACACTGAAGCTTTCTTT,CASSAGTANTEAFF
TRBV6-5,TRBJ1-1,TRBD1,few,TGTGCCAGCAGTTGGGGACAGGGCCTGATGAACACTGAAGCTTTCTTT,CASSWGQGLMNTEAFF
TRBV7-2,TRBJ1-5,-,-,TGTGCCAGCAGCTTATCAGGGTTGCAGCCCCAGCATTTT,CASSLSGLQPQHF
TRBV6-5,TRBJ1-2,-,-,TGTGCCAGCAGAAACAACAGGGAAGGGAATGGCTACACCTTC,CASRNNREGNGYTF
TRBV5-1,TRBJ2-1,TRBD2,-,TGCGCCAGCAGCTTCGGGACTAGCGGGCCCTACAATGAGCAGTTCTTC,CASSFGTSGPYNEQFF
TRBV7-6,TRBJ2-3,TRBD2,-,TGTGCCAGCAGCAAAAATAGCGGGGGGGCAACAGATACGCAGTATTTT,CASSKNSGGATDTQYF
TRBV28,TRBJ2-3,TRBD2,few,TGTGCCAGCAGCCCCTTGGGGGAGCGGGGGGGCACAGATACGCAGTATTTT,CASSPLGERGGTDTQYF
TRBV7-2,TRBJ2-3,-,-,TGTGCCAGCAGCGTGGGGGGGTGGGACACGGATACGCAGTATTTT,CASSVGGWDTDTQYF
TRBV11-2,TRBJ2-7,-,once,TGTGCCAGCAGCTTAGTCGGCAGGTCTTACGAGCAGTACTTC,CASSLVGRSYEQYF
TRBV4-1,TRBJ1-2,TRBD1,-,TGCGCCAGCAGCCAGGGTTCGGACAGGGGATGTGGCTACACCTTC,CASSQGSDRGCGYTF
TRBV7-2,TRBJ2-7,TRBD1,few,TGTGCCAGCAGCGCTACAGGGGCAGGGGACTACGAGCAGTACTTC,CASSATGAGDYEQYF
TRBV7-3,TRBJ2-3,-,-,TGTGCCAGCAGCTTATCCGGGTCCTCAGATACGCAGTATTTT,CASSLSGSSDTQYF
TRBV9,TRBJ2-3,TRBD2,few,TGTGCCAGCAGCGTCCGGGGGGGCACAGATACGCAGTATTTT,CASSVRGGTDTQYF
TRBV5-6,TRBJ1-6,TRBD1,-,TGTGCCAGCAGCACTTCCGGGACAGGGGGCTTGACCCTCCACTTT,CASSTSGTGGLTLHF
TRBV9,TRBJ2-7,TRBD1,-,TGTGCCAGCAGCCCCCGGACAGGGAATTCCCCCTACGAGCAGTACTTC,CASSPRTGNSPYEQYF
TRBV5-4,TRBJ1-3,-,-,TGTGCCAGCAGCTTCGGGAAAGGAAACACCATATATTTT,CASSFGKGNTIYF
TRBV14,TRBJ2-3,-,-,TGTGCCAGCAGCCAAGATTATCTGGGGCAGGCTACAGATACGCAGTATTTT,CASSQDYLGQATDTQYF
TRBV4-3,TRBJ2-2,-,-,TGCGCCAGCAGCCAAGAGGGGGGATACACCGGGGAGCTGTTTTTT,CASSQEGGYTGELFF
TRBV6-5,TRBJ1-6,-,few,TGTGCCAGCAGTCCAGGCTATAATTCACCCCTCCACTTT,CASSPGYNSPLHF
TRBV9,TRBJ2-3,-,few,TGTGCCAGCAGCGTAGAGAGCGGTACGCAGTATTTT,CASSVESGTQYF
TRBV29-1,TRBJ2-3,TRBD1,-,TGCAGCGTTGAGAGGCTACAGGGGCCAGATACGCAGTATTTT,CSVERLQGPDTQYF
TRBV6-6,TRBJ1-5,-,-,TGTGCCAGCAGGCTACAGGGAGGGAATCAGCCCCAGCATTTT,CASRLQGGNQPQHF
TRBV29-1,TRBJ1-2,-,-,TGCAGCGTTCCTTTCGGGGGGAATGGCTACACCTTC,CSVPFGGNGYTF
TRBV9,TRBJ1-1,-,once,TGTGCCAGCAGCGTAGGCGGGATGAACACTGAAGCTTTCTTT,CASSVGGMNTEAFF
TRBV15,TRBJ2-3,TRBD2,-,TGTGCCACCAGCAAGGCGGGGGGACGGGCTAGCACAGATACGCAGTATTTT,CATSKAGGRASTDTQYF
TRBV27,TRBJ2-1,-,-,TGTGCCAGCAGTTTATCGGCCGAGGGTGAGCAGTTCTTC,CASSLSAEGEQFF
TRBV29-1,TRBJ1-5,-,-,TGCAGCGTCGGGTTTAGCAATCAGCCCCAGCATTTT,CSVGFSNQPQHF
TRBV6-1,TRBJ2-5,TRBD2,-,TGTGCCAGCAGTGGACGGACTAGCGGGGGGGCCGCTTTAGAAGAGACCCAGTACTTC,CASSGRTSGGAALEETQYF
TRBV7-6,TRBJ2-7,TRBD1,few,TGTGCCAGCAGCTTAGCTAGAAATAAGACAGGGACGGACGAGCAGTACTTC,CASSLARNKTGTDEQYF
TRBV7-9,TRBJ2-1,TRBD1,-,TGTGCCAGCAGGAACCCCCGGGACAGGGGAACATGGAGTGAGCAGTTCTTC,CASRNPRDRGTWSEQFF
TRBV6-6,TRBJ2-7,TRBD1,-,TGTGCCAGCATGGGACAGGGTTACTACGAGCAGTACTTC,CASMGQGYYEQYF
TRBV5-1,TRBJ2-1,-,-,TGCGCCAGCCGGAGGGCCGATGAGCAGTTCTTC,CASRRADEQFF
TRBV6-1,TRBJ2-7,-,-,TGTGCCAGCAGACAGGGCCCCTACGAGCAGTACTTC,CASRQGPYEQYF
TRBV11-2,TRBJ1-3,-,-,TGTGCCAGCAGCTTTGGCAGACAAAACACCATATATTTT,CASSFGRQNTIYF
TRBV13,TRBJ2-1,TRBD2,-,TGTGCCAGCAGCTCTCCTAGCGGGGGCTCCTACAATGAGCAGTTCTTC,CASSSPSGGSYNEQFF
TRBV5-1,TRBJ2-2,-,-,TGCGCCAGCAGCTCCGGACTTTTTGACACCGGGGAGCTGTTTTTT,CASSSGLFDTGELFF
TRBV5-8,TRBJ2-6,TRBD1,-,TGTGCCAGCAGCTTGCTACAGGGGATCTCTGGGGCCAACGTCCTGACTTTC,CASSLLQGISGANVLTF
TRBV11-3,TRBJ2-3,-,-,TGTGCCAGCAGCTCTTGGACTGGTTCATCTAGCGATACGCAGTATTTT,CASSSWTGSSSDTQYF
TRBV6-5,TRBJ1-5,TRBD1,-,TGTGCCAGCAAACCCGACAGGGGGATAAATCAGCCCCAGCATTTT,CASKPDRGINQPQHF
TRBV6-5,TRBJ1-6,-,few,TGTGCCAGCAGTTACGGCGGCGGCTCACCCCTCCACTTT,CASSYGGGSPLHF
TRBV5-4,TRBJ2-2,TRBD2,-,TGTGCCAGCACGGCTAGCGGGGGGACCGGCACCGGGGAGCTGTTTTTT,CASTASGGTGTGELFF
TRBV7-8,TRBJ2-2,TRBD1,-,TGTGCCAGCAGCTTAGGGGGGACAGGGGCTGGGGAGCTGTTTTTT,CASSLGGTGAGELFF
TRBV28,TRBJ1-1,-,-,TGTGCCAGCAGTTTATATGAGGGAATAAGTGAAGCTTTCTTT,CASSLYEGISEAFF
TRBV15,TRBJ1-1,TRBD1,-,TGTGCCACCAGCAGCTGGGACAGGGGATTAATGAACACTGAAGCTTTCTTT,CATSSWDRGLMNTEAFF
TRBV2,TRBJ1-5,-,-,TGTGCCAGCAGTGAATTAGGGGGAGTGAGCAATCAGCCCCAGCATTTT,CASSELGGVSNQPQHF
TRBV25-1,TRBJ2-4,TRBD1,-,TGTGCCAGCAGTGACCCCTCCTATACAGGGGCGGTGTTGTACTTC,CASSDPSYTGAVLYF
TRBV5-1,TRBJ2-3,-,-,TGCGCCAGCAGCTTGGCGGCGGGCACAGATACGCAGTATTTT,CASSLAAGTDTQYF
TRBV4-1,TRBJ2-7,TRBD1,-,TGCGCCAGCAGCCCCCGGGACAGGGGTCGCGAGCAGTACTTC,CASSPRDRGREQYF
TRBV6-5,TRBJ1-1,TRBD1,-,TGTGCCAGCAGAAGGACAGGGGCCAACACTGAAGCTTTCTTT,CASRRTGANTEAFF
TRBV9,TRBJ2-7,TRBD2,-,TGTGCCAGCAGCGTAGGGGCTAGCGGTTCCTACGAGCAGTACTTC,CASSVGASGSYEQYF
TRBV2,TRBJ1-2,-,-,TGTGCCAGCAGCGTTTACTATGGCTACACCTTC,CASSVYYGYTF
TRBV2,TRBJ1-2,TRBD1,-,TGTGCCAGCAGTGATCCGGGACAGAGCAACTATGGCTACACCTTC,CASSDPGQSNYGYTF
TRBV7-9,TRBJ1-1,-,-,TGTGCCAGCAGGTCAGGGGACACTGAAGCTTTCTTT,CASRSGDTEAFF
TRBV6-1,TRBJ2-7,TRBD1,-,TGTGCCAGCAGTGCAACCGGGACAGGGGCGCTCGACGAGCAGTACTTC,CASSATGTGALDEQYF
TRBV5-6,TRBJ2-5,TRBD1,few,TGTGCCAGCAGCCCCGGACAGGGGAAGACCCAGTACTTC,CASSPGQGKTQYF
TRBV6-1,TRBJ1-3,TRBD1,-,TGTGCCAGCAGTGAAACGTTGAGACAGGGGCCCTCTGGAAACACCATATATTTT,CASSETLRQGPSGNTIYF
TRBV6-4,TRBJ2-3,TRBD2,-,TGTGCCAGCAGTGACGGGCGGGGGGGCCTGGATACGCAGTATTTT,CASSDGRGGLDTQYF